This entry lists 25 T cell receptor beta chains sequenced from one sample in a study of blood T cell repertoires in COVID-19. The assay was immunoSEQ multiplex PCR, and TCRdb's table has in-frame clones only and misses some. The sample has hundreds of thousands of clones, over 80% seen once. Material for sequencing was peripheral blood. Receptors were obtained from a man in his forties with acute or convalescent COVID-19.

This chain connects TRBV5-5 to TRBJ1-1; a weak D match, TRBD1 (5 bases). Germline loops: CDR1 SGHKS, CDR2 YYEKEE (reference sequence). The CDR3 sequence is 18 residues long. V was trimmed by 0 bases and J by 0 bases, leaving 18 bases between them. For the CDR3, the DNA is TGTGCCAGCAGCTTGGGGGGCAGGGTTGTTCGGATGAACACTGAAGCTTTCTTT. This codes for CASSLGGRVVRMNTEAFF.

Comments on this clone: At the DNA level, this CDR3 is encoded by other sequences in the same sample as well. The V gene is TRBV27, the J gene TRBJ1-5, with D perhaps TRBD1 (6 bases). Between the trimmed V and J ends, which lost 6 bases and 3 bases, there was a span of 12 bases. There are 14 residues in the CDR3. Per germline, CDR1 MNHEY and CDR2 SMNVEV (reference sequence). This CDR3 reads CASSPTGLNQPQHF. For the CDR3, the DNA is TGTGCCAGCAGCCCTACAGGGCTCAATCAGCCCCAGCATTTT.

The chain employs TRBV6-2 or TRBV6-3 and TRBJ2-2, with D perhaps TRBD2 (7 bases). Deletions cut 4 bases from V and 5 bases from J, with 14 bases between. Germline CDR1 reads MNHEY; CDR2 reads SVGEGT. CDR3 size: 15 residues. The CDR3 loop is CASSSAGARTGELFF. The DNA of the CDR3 is TGTGCCAGCAGTTCTGCGGGGGCGCGAACCGGGGAGCTGTTTTTT.

This clone occurred once. The rearrangement uses TRBV2 and TRBJ1-1, with D unclear. The CDR3 is 13 amino acids. Germline lookup yields CDR1 SNHLY and CDR2 FYNNEI. Trimming pared 8 bases from V and 4 bases from J, leaving 14 bases between. CDR3 in amino acids: CASRTSSGTEAFF. CDR3 nucleotide sequence: TGTGCCAGCCGGACCTCAAGCGGCACTGAAGCTTTCTTT.

CDR3 amino acids: CASKEEMSTDTQYF. For the CDR3, the DNA is TGTGCCAGCAAGGAGGAGATGAGCACAGATACGCAGTATTTT. The rearrangement uses TRBV2 and TRBJ2-3; possible D gene TRBD2, 5 bases. V shed 7 bases and J shed 0 bases, with 11 bases lying between them. CDR1 is SNHLY and CDR2 is FYNNEI in the germline V gene. CDR3 length: 14 amino acids.

The rearrangement joins TRBV18 to TRBJ2-3; 9 bases are shared with TRBD2. From germline, CDR1 is KGHSH and CDR2 LQKENI. The CDR3 has 16 amino acids. The junction had 10 bases not matched to a gene; V was cut back by 3 bases and J by 6 bases. The DNA of the CDR3 is TGTGCCAGCTCACCGGGACATAGCGGGAGTTCGGATACGCAGTATTTT. The encoded protein is CASSPGHSGSSDTQYF.

The V gene is TRBV11-2, the J gene TRBJ1-2; no reliable D call. CDR3 size: 15 residues. V was shortened by 1 base and J by 0 bases, with 9 bases between the two germline ends. The germline CDR1 and CDR2 sequences are SGHAT and FQNNGV. CDR3 in DNA: TGTGCCAGCAGCTTAGGGCCAAAAGCTAACTATGGCTACACCTTC. Amino acid sequence: CASSLGPKANYGYTF. The full variable domain, in which reference TRBV11-2 and TRBJ1-2 provide the parts outside the CDR3, is EAGVAQSPRYKIIEKRQSVAFWCNPISGHATLYWYQQILGQGPKLLIQFQNNGVVDDSQLPKDRFSAERLKGVDSTLKIQPAKLEDSAVYLCASSLGPKANYGYTFGSGTRLTVV.

This clone was detected a few times. V usage is TRBV4-1 and J usage is TRBJ1-1; 7 nucleotides agree with TRBD1. The CDR3 runs 16 residues. The J segment lost 4 bases and the V segment lost 1 base, leaving 9 bases of the junction unmatched. Germline V lookup: CDR1 MGHRA, CDR2 YSYEKL. CDR3 DNA sequence: TGCGCCAGCAGCCAAGGAAAAGGGGGCTTGATCACTGAAGCTTTCTTT. Residues: CASSQGKGGLITEAFF.

The chain uses TRBV5-1 and TRBJ2-5, with 8 bases aligning to TRBD2. V shed 4 bases and J 5 bases; nucleotides not matched to a gene: 4. Germline CDR1 SGHRS, CDR2 YFSETQ. The CDR3 extends over 13 amino acids. The CDR3 spells CASSESGSETQYF. In nucleotides, the CDR3 is TGCGCCAGCAGCGAAAGCGGGAGTGAGACCCAGTACTTC.

The chain recombines TRBV7-2 with TRBJ1-1, with D hard to call. Trimming pared 1 base from V and 8 bases from J, leaving 20 bases between. Germline assignment: CDR1 SGHTA and CDR2 FQGNSA. This CDR3 region has 16 residues. The DNA of the CDR3 is TGTGCCAGCAGCTTAGGAGAAGGACTACGCATCGGCGAAGCTTTCTTT. Residues: CASSLGEGLRIGEAFF. Variable domain in full (rest from reference TRBV7-2 and TRBJ1-1): GAGVSQSPSNKVTEKGKDVELRCDPISGHTALYWYRQSLGQGLEFLIYFQGNSAPDKSGLPSDRFSAERTGGSVSTLTIQRTQQEDSAVYLCASSLGEGLRIGEAFFGQGTRLTVV.

The chain recombines TRBV7-2 with TRBJ2-7; TRBD1 aligns across 12 bases. The V segment lost 5 bases and the J segment 4 bases; nucleotides outside the gene matches: 6. The CDR3 has 15 residues. CDR1 is SGHTA, CDR2 FQGNSA, per germline. The chain's CDR3 is CASSNRDRGRYEQYF. CDR3 nucleotide sequence: TGTGCCAGCAGCAACCGGGACAGGGGGCGGTACGAGCAGTACTTC.

The rearrangement joins TRBV29-1 to TRBJ1-1, with a weak D call TRBD1 (6 bases). This CDR3 contains 14 residues. Germline values: CDR1 SQVTM, CDR2 ANQGSEA. V was clipped by 4 bases and J by 3 bases, with 15 bases between them. The CDR3 DNA is TGCAGCGTTGTGATAGGGGGGGGATACACTGAAGCTTTCTTT. It translates to CSVVIGGGYTEAFF.

V usage is TRBV4-1 and J usage is TRBJ2-1, with TRBD2 matching 7 bases. Germline CDR1 is MGHRA and CDR2 is YSYEKL. The CDR3 length is 16 residues. Unmatched junction bases numbered 12, after V lost 5 bases and J lost 5 bases. The CDR3 DNA reads as TGCGCCAGCAGCTTCCTAAGCGGGGTAAAAAACAATGAGCAGTTCTTC. This encodes CASSFLSGVKNNEQFF.

This chain uses TRBV2 with TRBJ1-4; D is unclear. Germline values: CDR1 SNHLY, CDR2 FYNNEI. Trimming stripped 3 bases from V and 1 base from J, with 9 bases between. The CDR3 has 15 residues. The CDR3 here is CASSDLRGTNEKLFF. In DNA, the CDR3 is TGTGCCAGCAGTGATTTGCGGGGAACTAATGAAAAACTGTTTTTT. Using reference TRBV2 and TRBJ1-4 for the parts outside the CDR3, the full variable domain is EPEVTQTPSHQVTQMGQEVILRCVPISNHLYFYWYRQILGQKVEFLVSFYNNEISEKSEIFDDQFSVERPDGSNFTLKIRSTKLEDSAMYFCASSDLRGTNEKLFFGSGTQLSVL.

This chain uses TRBV14 with TRBJ2-5, with D perhaps matching TRBD2 (7 bases). Germline V gene sequence: CDR1 SGHDN, CDR2 FVKESK. The germline V and J ends were trimmed by 0 bases and 5 bases, with 16 bases remaining between them. The CDR3 is made up of 16 amino acids. In DNA, the CDR3 is TGTGCCAGCAGCCAAGAAAGGGGGGGGCGATGGGAGACCCAGTACTTC. Its translation is CASSQERGGRWETQYF.

V is TRBV29-1 and J is TRBJ1-4, with a tentative D call TRBD1 (6 bases). The CDR3 sequence is 16 residues long. V lost 5 bases to trimming and J lost 0 bases, with 16 bases between them. Germline CDR1 and CDR2: SQVTM and ANQGSEA. In nucleotides, the CDR3 is TGCAGCGTTAGGTCAGACAGGCCCTCAACTAATGAAAAACTGTTTTTT. Its translation: CSVRSDRPSTNEKLFF.

This chain links TRBV19 with TRBJ2-5; D perhaps matches TRBD1 (5 bases). Trimming took off 5 bases at V and 3 bases at J, with 10 bases between the two ends. The CDR3 loop spans 13 amino acids. Germline V CDR1 and CDR2: LNHDA, SQIVND (reference sequence). The CDR3 DNA reads TGTGCCAGTAGTGACACAGGAAAAGAGACCCAGTACTTC. It yields the protein CASSDTGKETQYF. The whole variable domain, filled in from reference TRBV19 and TRBJ2-5, reads DGGITQSPKYLFRKEGQNVTLSCEQNLNHDAMYWYRQDPGQGLRLIYYSQIVNDFQKGDIAEGYSVSREKKESFPLTVTSAQKNPTAFYLCASSDTGKETQYFGPGTRLLVL.

The rearrangement uses TRBV30 and TRBJ1-6, with 7 bases identical to TRBD1. V lost 5 bases to trimming and J lost 3 bases; unmatched junction nucleotides: 1. Germline V gives CDR1 GTSNPN, CDR2 SVGIG (reference sequence). The CDR3 is 13 amino acids. CDR3 bases: TGTGCCTGGCGGGACAGCTATAATTCACCCCTCCACTTT. Its translation: CAWRDSYNSPLHF.

The chain employs TRBV30 and TRBJ2-1; TRBD1 aligns across 8 bases. CDR1 and CDR2 from the germline V gene are GTSNPN and SVGIG (reference sequence). Unmatched junction bases numbered 6, after V lost 1 base and J lost 4 bases. CDR3 size: 15 residues. The DNA of the CDR3 is TGTGCCTGGAGTGACGGTACAGGGGGATACAATGAGCAGTTCTTC. Translation gives CAWSDGTGGYNEQFF.

J is TRBJ1-2 and V is TRBV30, with 7 bases aligning to TRBD1. Trimming took 2 bases from V and 6 from J; bases not matched to a gene: 6. Germline V gene sequence: CDR1 GTSNPN, CDR2 SVGIG (reference sequence). The length of the CDR3 is 13 residues. The CDR3 protein is CAWSMGTAHGYTF. CDR3 nucleotide sequence: TGTGCCTGGAGTATGGGGACAGCCCATGGCTACACCTTC.

This clone was observed a single time. In DNA form, the CDR3 reads TGTGCCAGCAGCGTATTTCCGGGGAACGGCTACACCTTC. Protein product: CASSVFPGNGYTF. This chain links TRBV9 with TRBJ1-2; D uncertain. Per the germline V gene, CDR1 is SGDLS and CDR2 is YYNGEE. Trimming took 1 base from V and 8 from J, leaving 12 bases between them. The CDR3 loop spans 13 amino acids.

The chain has TRBV29-1 and TRBJ1-3, with TRBD1 as a possible D gene (6 bases). In germline, CDR1 is SQVTM, CDR2 ANQGSEA. The CDR3 length is 15 residues. V dropped 0 bases and J dropped 0 bases, with 9 bases sitting between them. CDR3 loop: CSVEDQGGSGNTIYF. CDR3 bases: TGCAGCGTTGAAGATCAAGGGGGCTCTGGAAACACCATATATTTT.

This clone was observed once. The chain combines TRBV7-2 with TRBJ2-3, with 7 bases lining up with TRBD2. The CDR3 contains 14 residues. Trimming at V came to 1 base and at J to 6 bases, leaving 4 bases not matched to a gene. In germline, CDR1 is SGHTA, CDR2 FQGNSA. CDR3 sequence reads: CASSLGGREDTQYF. The CDR3 DNA is TGTGCCAGCAGCTTAGGAGGGAGGGAGGATACGCAGTATTTT.

The CDR3 nucleotides read TGCGCCAGCAGCTCCGACCCGTTGCAGGGCCCGATCGACACCGGGGAGCTGTTTTTT. It translates to CASSSDPLQGPIDTGELFF. The chain joins TRBV5-1 to TRBJ2-2; D is possibly TRBD1 (5 bases). V was trimmed by 3 bases and J by 3 bases, leaving 24 bases between them. The CDR3 runs to 19 residues. The germline CDR1 and CDR2 sequences are SGHRS and YFSETQ.

This clone was seen more than once but under ten times. The chain employs TRBV3-1 (or the pseudogene TRBV3-2) and TRBJ1-2, with TRBD1 identical over 7 bases. V was pared by 4 bases and J by 4 bases, with 12 bases of the junction left unmatched. CDR1 LGHDT and CDR2 YNNKEL come from the germline V gene (reference sequence). The CDR3 contains 16 residues. The CDR3 region has the DNA TGTGCCAGCAGCCCCGACTCAGGGGGGTCTGGCTATGGCTACACCTTC. Its protein product is CASSPDSGGSGYGYTF.